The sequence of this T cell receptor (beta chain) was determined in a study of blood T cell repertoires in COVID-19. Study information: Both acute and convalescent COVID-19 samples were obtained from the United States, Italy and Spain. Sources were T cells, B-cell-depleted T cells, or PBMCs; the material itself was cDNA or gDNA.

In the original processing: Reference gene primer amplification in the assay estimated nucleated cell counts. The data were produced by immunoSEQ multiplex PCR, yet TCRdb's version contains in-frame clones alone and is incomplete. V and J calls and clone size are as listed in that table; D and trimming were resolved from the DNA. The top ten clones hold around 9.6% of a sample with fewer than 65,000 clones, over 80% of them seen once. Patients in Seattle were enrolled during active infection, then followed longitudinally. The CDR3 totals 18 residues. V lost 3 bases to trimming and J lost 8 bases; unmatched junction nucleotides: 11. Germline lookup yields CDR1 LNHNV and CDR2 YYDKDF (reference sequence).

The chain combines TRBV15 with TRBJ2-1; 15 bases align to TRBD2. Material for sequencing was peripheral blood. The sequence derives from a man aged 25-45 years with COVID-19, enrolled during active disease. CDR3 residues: CATSSMGTSGRRMDEQFF. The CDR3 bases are TGTGCCACCAGCAGTATGGGGACTAGCGGGAGGCGGATGGATGAGCAGTTCTTC.